This entry lists 18 T cell receptor beta chains sequenced from one sample in a study of cytomegalovirus exposure and HLA in healthy donors. The PCR employed 60 Vbeta primers together with 13 Jbeta primers. The data were produced by immunoSEQ multiplex PCR, yet TCRdb's version contains in-frame clones alone and is incomplete. The sample yields 160,000 or so clones, approximately 90% seen once. The specimen was PBMCs. These receptors all come from a woman younger than 45 in good health and CMV-seronegative.

The chain carries TRBV14 and TRBJ1-2; weak D call: TRBD1 (5 bases). V lost 1 base and J lost 8, with 17 bases in between. There are 15 residues in the CDR3. In germline, CDR1 is SGHDN, CDR2 FVKESK. The CDR3 DNA follows: TGTGCCAGCAGCCAAGTAGCGGGGACCCCCAAGGGCTACACCTTC. Its protein product is CASSQVAGTPKGYTF.

This clone has only one observation. The V and J genes are TRBV6-4 and TRBJ2-3, with 8 bases identical to TRBD2. CDR1 MRHNA and CDR2 SNTAGT come from the germline V gene. This CDR3 comprises 15 residues. The ends lost 6 bases at V and 5 bases at J; junction bases unmatched: 10. The chain's CDR3 is CASSPLGGRQDTQYF. CDR3 in DNA: TGTGCCAGCAGCCCCCTCGGCGGGAGGCAAGATACGCAGTATTTT.

This chain uses TRBV5-1 with TRBJ1-1, with TRBD1 as a possible D gene (5 bases). Germline V gene data show CDR1 as SGHRS and CDR2 as YFSETQ. There are 13 residues in the CDR3. The ends were cut back, 7 bases at V and 1 base at J, with 11 bases in the middle. CDR3 sequence (DNA): TGCGCCAGCGCCCTGGGGCCGAACACTGAAGCTTTCTTT. It encodes CASALGPNTEAFF.

The rearrangement joins TRBV6-1 to TRBJ1-3; 7 nucleotides agree with TRBD1. The trim removed 5 bases at V and 2 bases at J, leaving 3 bases unmatched. The CDR3 extends over 14 amino acids. Germline CDR1 reads MNHNS; CDR2 reads SASEGT. In nucleotides, the CDR3 is TGTGCCAGCAGTAAACAGGGGACTGGAAACACCATATATTTT. Translation: CASSKQGTGNTIYF.

The V call is TRBV18, the J call TRBJ1-5, with 12 bases that match TRBD1. The CDR3 sequence is 16 residues long. From germline, CDR1 is KGHSH and CDR2 LQKENI. The V segment lost 3 bases and the J segment 6 bases; nucleotides outside the gene matches: 6. The CDR3 DNA reads as TGTGCCAGCTCACCCGGGACAGGGGGCCTCACTCAGCCCCAGCATTTT. Protein product: CASSPGTGGLTQPQHF.

In DNA form, the CDR3 reads TGTGCCTGGAGTGGGGGACAGGGGGCGAGGGTCGGAAATCAGCCCCAGCATTTT. This sequence encodes CAWSGGQGARVGNQPQHF. The V and J genes are TRBV30 and TRBJ1-5; 12 bases map to TRBD1. Germline V gene sequence: CDR1 GTSNPN, CDR2 SVGIG (reference sequence). V was pared by 1 base and J by 4 bases, with 11 bases of the junction left unmatched. CDR3 length: 18 residues.

This chain links TRBV11-2 with TRBJ2-2; no definite D call. The V gene lost 3 bases and the J gene lost 4 bases, with 9 bases spanning the gap. Germline CDR1 is SGHAT and CDR2 is FQNNGV. The CDR3 contains 14 residues. The CDR3 DNA reads TGTGCCAGCAGCTTGAGGCCGATCACCGGGGAGCTGTTTTTT. It encodes CASSLRPITGELFF.

In this sample, this clone turned up once. The chain links TRBV2 to TRBJ2-1; no clear D gene. Germline CDR1 is SNHLY and CDR2 is FYNNEI. This CDR3 comprises 12 residues. V shed 5 bases and J shed 10 bases, with 12 bases lying between them. The CDR3 loop is CASSPQPWEQFF. Written as DNA, the CDR3 is TGTGCCAGCAGTCCACAACCCTGGGAGCAGTTCTTC.

The J gene is TRBJ2-1, the V gene TRBV5-1; TRBD2 is a possible D gene (6 bases). V was trimmed by 1 base and J by 0 bases, leaving 14 bases between them. Germline CDR1 reads SGHRS; CDR2 reads YFSETQ. This CDR3 has 17 amino acids. The CDR3 reads CASSLFTGTRSYNEQFF. CDR3 nucleotide sequence: TGCGCCAGCAGCTTGTTTACCGGGACTCGCTCCTACAATGAGCAGTTCTTC.

The CDR3 reads CASSLLGTNTGELFF. CDR3 nucleotides: TGTGCCAGCAGCTTATTAGGGACAAACACCGGGGAGCTGTTTTTT. The rearrangement uses TRBV7-9 and TRBJ2-2; a weak D match, TRBD1 (6 bases). V lost 2 bases, J lost 2 bases, and 9 bases lay in between. Germline V gene lookup returns CDR1 SEHNR and CDR2 FQNEAQ (reference sequence). CDR3 length: 15 amino acids.

The chain has TRBV7-9 and TRBJ2-7; D possibly corresponds to TRBD2 (5 bases). This CDR3 comprises 14 residues. V lost 5 bases to trimming and J lost 2 bases, with 13 bases between them. CDR1 is SEHNR and CDR2 is FQNEAQ in the germline V gene (reference sequence). CDR3 in amino acids: CASSLDRDAYEQYF. CDR3 nucleotide sequence: TGTGCCAGCAGCCTGGACCGGGATGCCTACGAGCAGTACTTC. Full variable domain (outside the CDR3, taken from reference TRBV7-9 and TRBJ2-7): DTGVSQNPRHKITKRGQNVTFRCDPISEHNRLYWYRQTLGQGPEFLTYFQNEAQLEKSRLLSDRFSAERPKGSFSTLEIQRTEQGDSAMYLCASSLDRDAYEQYFGPGTRLTVT.

This clone was observed a handful of times. This chain uses TRBV14 with TRBJ2-1, with D possibly matching TRBD1 (6 bases). The V end was cut by 0 bases, the J end by 10 bases, with 22 bases between. CDR3 length equals 17 residues. Germline loops: CDR1 SGHDN, CDR2 FVKESK. The CDR3 DNA sequence: TGTGCCAGCAGCCAAGAGGGTCGAGGACGCATTAGGGGGGAGCAGTTCTTC. This gives the protein CASSQEGRGRIRGEQFF.

The V gene is TRBV7-2, the J gene TRBJ1-1; TRBD1 might be the D (5 bases). V lost 3 bases, J lost 3 bases, and 11 bases lay in between. From germline, CDR1 is SGHTA and CDR2 FQGNSA. The CDR3 is 14 amino acids. The DNA for the CDR3 is TGTGCCAGCAGCTTGGCAGGGTTGGACACTGAAGCTTTCTTT. It encodes CASSLAGLDTEAFF.

V usage is TRBV25-1 and J usage is TRBJ2-5, with 10 nucleotides matching TRBD2. The better agreement between TRBJ2-7 and the DNA end casts doubt on the J call. Germline V gene data show CDR1 as MGHDK and CDR2 as SYGVNS. The CDR3 is 15 residues long. The chain's CDR3 is CASSERTSGNYEQYF. CDR3 nucleotides: TGTGCCAGCAGTGAAAGGACTAGCGGAAACTACGAGCAGTACTTC.

The chain uses TRBV7-2 and TRBJ2-7; TRBD1 matches at 12 bases. J was trimmed by 4 bases and V by 2 bases; bases with no gene match: 6. CDR1 is SGHTA, CDR2 FQGNSA, per germline. CDR3 size: 16 residues. DNA of the CDR3: TGTGCCAGCAGCTTATATGGGACAGGGGGCGCTTACGAGCAGTACTTC. Translation gives CASSLYGTGGAYEQYF.

The count of this clone is one. V usage is TRBV11-2 and J usage is TRBJ1-2, with TRBD1 matching over 9 bases. The CDR3 contains 15 residues. The junction had 7 bases not matched to a gene; V was cut back by 5 bases and J by 3 bases. Germline assignment: CDR1 SGHAT and CDR2 FQNNGV. The CDR3 sequence is CASSVHRDRDYGYTF. The CDR3 DNA follows: TGTGCCAGCAGCGTGCACCGGGACAGGGACTATGGCTACACCTTC.

The rearrangement joins TRBV19 to TRBJ2-1; 11 positions match TRBD1. V trimming: 6 bases; J trimming: 5 bases; junction bases outside the gene matches: 9. Germline V gene data show CDR1 as LNHDA and CDR2 as SQIVND (reference sequence). The CDR3 contains 16 residues. The CDR3, as DNA: TGTGCCAGTAGATCTGGTGGGGACAGGGGGGACAATGAGCAGTTCTTC. Protein: CASRSGGDRGDNEQFF.

This clone was seen just once. The rearrangement links TRBV27 to TRBJ1-4, with unresolved D. Germline V gives CDR1 MNHEY, CDR2 SMNVEV (reference sequence). There are 14 residues in the CDR3. V lost 3 bases and J lost 6, with 11 bases in between. CDR3 amino acids: CASSFMGGDEKLFF. The DNA of the CDR3 is TGTGCCAGCAGTTTTATGGGAGGAGATGAAAAACTGTTTTTT.